This entry lists 27 T cell receptor beta chains sequenced from one sample in a study of monozygotic twins with inflammatory bowel disease. TCRdb reprocessed the 5' RACE reads, with one entry per CDR3 protein and no DNA. Recorded for this sample: 150,000 to 200,000 distinct CDR3 sequences. The sequencing sample was made of blood. The receptors were sampled from a human donor with ulcerative colitis or Crohn's disease, or a healthy co-twin of an affected twin (not recorded which).

This chain connects TRBV6-5 to TRBJ2-7; TCRdb outputs TRBD1, but without DNA this stays unchecked. Germline lookup yields CDR1 MNHEY and CDR2 SVGAGI. The length of the CDR3 is 15 residues. The CDR3 is CASSYQGTFSYEQYF.

The chain has TRBV4-2 and TRBJ2-2. The CDR3 has 15 amino acids. In germline, CDR1 is LGHNA, CDR2 YNFKEQ. CDR3 region: CASSQVPENTGELFF.

The chain carries TRBV20-1 and TRBJ1-1. The CDR3 sequence is 13 residues long. Germline CDR1 and CDR2: DFQATT and SNEGSKA (reference sequence). The CDR3 sequence is CSARGQPNTEAFF.

V gene TRBV9 combines with J gene TRBJ1-1; without DNA, the TCRdb call of TRBD1 cannot be checked. The CDR3 is 16 amino acids. Germline CDR1 reads SGDLS; CDR2 reads YYNGEE. CDR3 region: CASSVALGQGAAEAFF.

This chain links TRBV5-4 with TRBJ2-5; no DNA is available, so the TRBD1 call from TCRdb remains unchecked. The CDR3 spans 16 residues. The germline gives CDR1 SGHNT, CDR2 YYREEE (reference sequence). The chain's CDR3 is CASSGTGDSSQETQYF.

CDR3 amino acids: CSARPYILRAQETQYF. V and J are TRBV20-1 and TRBJ2-5; lacking DNA, the TRBD2 call made by TCRdb goes unchecked. Germline V gives CDR1 DFQATT, CDR2 SNEGSKA (reference sequence). The CDR3 covers 16 residues.

The chain recombines TRBV5-1 with TRBJ2-7. Per germline, CDR1 SGHRS and CDR2 YFSETQ. The CDR3 has 15 amino acids. CDR3 residues: CASSLTSSIVYEQYF.

The chain has TRBV10-2 and TRBJ1-4. Per germline, CDR1 WSHSY and CDR2 SAAADI. The CDR3 is 12 residues long. CDR3: CASSEGVEKLFF.

The chain links TRBV19 to TRBJ2-2; TCRdb gives TRBD1 as the D gene, but with no DNA this cannot be confirmed. The CDR3 length is 16 residues. Per the germline V gene, CDR1 is LNHDA and CDR2 is SQIVND (reference sequence). CDR3 protein: CASSEDSLQFAGELFF.

The chain combines TRBV3-1 with TRBJ2-7; absent DNA, TCRdb's TRBD1 call cannot be checked. This CDR3 has 17 amino acids. CDR1 LGHDT and CDR2 YNNKEL come from the germline V gene (reference sequence). The CDR3 spells CASSQGDRQGAWYEQYF.

The chain is built from TRBV5-1 and TRBJ1-1. This CDR3 contains 17 residues. Germline assignment: CDR1 SGHRS and CDR2 YFSETQ. CDR3 in amino acids: CASSFGGWARMNTEAFF.

The rearrangement uses TRBV6-6 and TRBJ2-1. Germline V gene lookup returns CDR1 MNHNY and CDR2 SVGAGI (reference sequence). The CDR3 covers 14 residues. The CDR3 sequence: CASSYQPSYNEQFF.

This chain connects TRBV5-6 to TRBJ2-7; TCRdb proposes TRBD1, but this gene call is untestable without DNA. The CDR3 extends over 11 amino acids. Per the germline V gene, CDR1 is SGHDT and CDR2 is YYEEEE. The CDR3: CASGTGIGQYF.

The gene calls are TRBV21-1 and TRBJ2-1; TCRdb picks TRBD2, but there is no DNA to check that call. TRBV21-1 is a pseudogene locus. The CDR3 runs 14 residues. CDR3 loop: CASSIEGGQSPQFF.

The chain recombines TRBV5-1 with TRBJ2-7; TCRdb returns TRBD1, unconfirmable since there is no DNA. This CDR3 is 13 amino acids long. Per germline, CDR1 SGHRS and CDR2 YFSETQ. CDR3 in amino acids: CASNDRDPYEQYF.

The chain employs TRBV5-1 and TRBJ2-7; as DNA is missing, the TRBD2 call by TCRdb cannot be tested. The CDR3 consists of 12 residues. From germline, CDR1 is SGHRS and CDR2 YFSETQ. The CDR3 sequence: CASSPAGEAGYF.

The CDR3 spells CASSFPSLEAFF. V and J are TRBV28 and TRBJ1-1. The CDR3 extends over 12 amino acids. CDR1 and CDR2 (germline): MDHEN, SYDVKM.

The chain has TRBV4-3 and TRBJ2-5; TCRdb's assignment of TRBD1 cannot be checked, as there is no DNA. Germline V lookup: CDR1 LGHNA, CDR2 YSLEER. This CDR3 has 15 amino acids. The CDR3 here is CASSRDRGTGETQYF.

The V call is TRBV20-1, the J call TRBJ2-7; the TRBD2 assignment by TCRdb is unverifiable without DNA. Germline V gene data show CDR1 as DFQATT and CDR2 as SNEGSKA (reference sequence). CDR3 length equals 14 residues. This chain's CDR3 is CSALSGGASYEQYF.

This chain connects TRBV9 to TRBJ2-7; TCRdb's assignment of TRBD1 cannot be checked, as there is no DNA. Germline lookup yields CDR1 SGDLS and CDR2 YYNGEE. The CDR3 is 13 residues long. The CDR3 spells CASSVGTGGEQYF.

V usage is TRBV3-1 and J usage is TRBJ2-5; without DNA, the TCRdb call of TRBD2 cannot be checked. This CDR3 has 19 amino acids. Germline CDR1 is LGHDT and CDR2 is YNNKEL (reference sequence). CDR3 sequence reads: CASSQSFTSGPRLQETQYF.

The rearrangement joins TRBV5-4 to TRBJ2-5; the D call from TCRdb, TRBD1, cannot be confirmed without DNA. The CDR3 loop spans 13 amino acids. Germline-derived CDR1 and CDR2 are SGHNT and YYREEE (reference sequence). CDR3 region: CASSRTGEETQYF.

The rearrangement joins TRBV4-1 to TRBJ1-1. This CDR3 comprises 14 residues. The germline V gene has CDR1 MGHRA and CDR2 YSYEKL. The CDR3: CASSQGDGNTEAFF.

The chain employs TRBV5-1 and TRBJ1-4; TCRdb outputs TRBD1, but without DNA this stays unchecked. The CDR3 is made up of 18 amino acids. The germline V gene has CDR1 SGHRS and CDR2 YFSETQ. The chain's CDR3 is CASRPGQPFFATNEKLFF.

The V gene is TRBV7-9, the J gene TRBJ2-5; TCRdb's D call, TRBD1, is unchecked because there is no DNA. The germline V gene has CDR1 SEHNR and CDR2 FQNEAQ (reference sequence). This CDR3 has 14 amino acids. The chain's CDR3 is CASSSPGSQETQYF.

This chain uses TRBV5-1 with TRBJ2-6. The CDR3 has 14 amino acids. CDR1 is SGHRS and CDR2 is YFSETQ in the germline V gene. The CDR3: CASSPPSGANVLTF. Based on the CDR3 plus reference TRBV5-1 and TRBJ2-6, the full variable domain is KAGVTQTPRYLIKTRGQQVTLSCSPISGHRSVSWYQQTPGQGLQFLFEYFSETQRNKGNFPGRFSGRQFSNSRSEMNVSTLELGDSALYLCASSPPSGANVLTFGAGSRLTVL.

This chain connects TRBV6-1 to TRBJ1-5; absent DNA, TCRdb's TRBD1 call cannot be checked. The germline CDR1 and CDR2 sequences are MNHNS and SASEGT. This CDR3 spans 14 amino acids. The CDR3 spells CASSGGQGNQPQHF.